The source of this T cell receptor (beta chain) is a study of blood T cell repertoires in COVID-19. Study-wide context: Nucleic acid was either cDNA or gDNA, and it came from T cells, B-cell-depleted T cells, or PBMCs.

Participants' reported clinical history set cohort assignment. Recovery among Cohort 3 donors was established by two negative PCRs, clearance, or symptom resolution. The CDR3 spans 13 residues. With 5 bases removed from V and 7 bases from J, the gap between germline ends came to 12 bases. CDR1 and CDR2 (germline): MNHEY, SVGAGI. Sequencing used immunoSEQ multiplex PCR; TCRdb keeps in-frame clones, though not all of them. Counted here are approximately 250,000 clones, roughly four fifths occurring once; the ten biggest clones make up about 15%. This clonotype was obtained from a man aged 35-49 years who had recovered from COVID-19. Sequenced: PBMCs or T cells enriched from blood (not recorded which). V is TRBV6-5 and J is TRBJ2-1, with D perhaps TRBD2 (5 bases). The CDR3 DNA follows: TGTGCCAGCAGTCAGGACTCCTGGAATGAGCAGTTCTTC. This codes for CASSQDSWNEQFF.